This T cell receptor beta chain was sequenced for a study of shared clonotypes between healthy human individuals. Only in-frame clones appear in the TCRdb table, and some are missing; sequencing was by immunoSEQ multiplex PCR. The sample holds some 2 million clones; less than 95% are singletons and the top ten take about 1.1%. Positively selected for CCR7, the CD45RO-negative cells used as naive CD8 cells excluded terminally differentiated effector memory CD45RA+ cells. A word on this clone: The antigen is unknown. Distinct nucleotide sequences in the sample also encode this CDR3.

Regarding the study as a whole: Some clonotypes were shared by all four sorted-subset donors, while others were not shared. The non-shared ones had lower generation probabilities than the shared ones.

Trimming stripped 4 bases from V and 0 bases from J, with 7 bases between. CDR1 is MGHRA, CDR2 YSYEKL, per germline. The CDR3 runs to 13 residues. Sequencing was carried out using naive CD8+ T cells sorted from blood. The chain employs TRBV4-1 and TRBJ2-7; tentative D call: TRBD1 (6 bases). The clonotype originates from a man aged 18 to 29 in good health. CDR3 residues: CASSRGGSYEQYF. The CDR3 region has the DNA TGCGCCAGCAGCCGAGGGGGCTCCTACGAGCAGTACTTC.